One sample yielded the 18 T cell receptor beta chains listed below, sequenced in a study of blood T cell repertoires in COVID-19. This table comes from immunoSEQ multiplex PCR, and its TCRdb copy is limited to in-frame clones, with some not included. The table lists around 300,000 clones, about nine tenths of them singletons. Source material: PBMCs or T cells enriched from blood (not recorded which). Receptor source: a woman in her forties who had recovered from COVID-19.

The chain has TRBV25-1 and TRBJ1-4; 7 bases map to TRBD1. There are 15 residues in the CDR3. Looked up from germline, CDR1 is MGHDK and CDR2 is SYGVNS. J lost 4 bases, V lost 2 bases, and 4 bases had no gene match. In DNA form, the CDR3 reads TGTGCCAGCAGTGAAGGGACAGATATTAATGAAAAACTGTTTTTT. Its translation: CASSEGTDINEKLFF. The entire variable domain, with the rest obtained from reference TRBV25-1 and TRBJ1-4, is as follows: EADIYQTPRYLVIGTGKKITLECSQTMGHDKMYWYQQDPGMELHLIHYSYGVNSTEKGDLSSESTVSRIRTEHFPLTLESARPSHTSQYLCASSEGTDINEKLFFGSGTQLSVL.

The J gene is TRBJ2-2, the V gene TRBV3-1 (or the pseudogene TRBV3-2); tentative D call: TRBD1 (6 bases). The V gene lost 2 bases and the J gene lost 4 bases, with 8 bases spanning the gap. Germline assignment: CDR1 LGHDT and CDR2 YNNKEL (reference sequence). The CDR3 is 14 residues long. The DNA of the CDR3 is TGTGCCAGCAGCCAAAGAGGGGGCACCGGGGAGCTGTTTTTT. Translated: CASSQRGGTGELFF.

The chain is built from TRBV5-1 and TRBJ2-7; D not certain. V was trimmed by 4 bases and J by 4 bases, leaving 12 bases between them. Germline CDR1 reads SGHRS; CDR2 reads YFSETQ. The CDR3 totals 13 residues. Here the CDR3 reads CASSEAPDYEQYF. The CDR3 nucleotides read TGCGCCAGCAGCGAGGCTCCGGATTACGAGCAGTACTTC.

CDR3 DNA: TGTGCCAGCAGTTTATCTCAGGGGAAGACCTATGGCTACACCTTC. Translating it yields CASSLSQGKTYGYTF. The V gene is TRBV27, the J gene TRBJ1-2; possible D gene TRBD1, 6 bases. Germline values: CDR1 MNHEY, CDR2 SMNVEV (reference sequence). V lost 0 bases and J 4 bases, leaving 12 bases between the germline ends. The CDR3 consists of 15 residues.

The chain is built from TRBV11-2 and TRBJ2-7, with 10 bases identical to TRBD2. CDR1 SGHAT and CDR2 FQNNGV come from the germline V gene. J lost 6 bases, V lost 2 bases, and 4 bases had no gene match. This CDR3 is built from 14 residues. For the CDR3, the DNA is TGTGCCAGCAGCTTACTAGCGGGAGTAGGCGAGCAGTACTTC. Its translation: CASSLLAGVGEQYF.

Written as DNA, the CDR3 is TGCGCCAGCAGCCAAGATGGGACTAGCGGGTACAATGAGCAGTTCTTC. Translated, it gives CASSQDGTSGYNEQFF. The J gene is TRBJ2-1, the V gene TRBV4-3; 12 positions agree with TRBD2. This CDR3 is 16 amino acids long. Germline CDR1 and CDR2: LGHNA and YSLEER. The ends lost 0 bases at V and 4 bases at J; junction bases unmatched: 1.

The chain combines TRBV5-4 with TRBJ1-2; D not resolved. CDR3 length: 16 residues. V lost 4 bases, J lost 1 base, and 17 bases lay in between. Germline V gene data show CDR1 as SGHNT and CDR2 as YYREEE (reference sequence). Here the CDR3 reads CASSGEAGKLNYGYTF. The CDR3 region has the DNA TGTGCCAGCAGCGGCGAAGCAGGAAAACTTAACTATGGCTACACCTTC.

Here the CDR3 DNA reads TGTGCCAGCAGCTCCCAAAGGGCAGGGGGCAACACTGAAGCTTTCTTT. Amino acid sequence: CASSSQRAGGNTEAFF. The chain is built from TRBV7-2 and TRBJ1-1, with 8 bases aligning to TRBD1. CDR1 is SGHTA and CDR2 is FQGNSA in the germline V gene. The CDR3 runs to 16 residues. With 4 bases clipped from V and 2 bases from J, the junction kept 9 bases outside the gene matches.

V usage is TRBV27 and J usage is TRBJ1-1; D perhaps matches TRBD1 (5 bases). The CDR3 loop spans 15 amino acids. The V end lost 4 bases, the J end lost 3 bases, and 15 bases lay between the germline ends. CDR1 MNHEY and CDR2 SMNVEV come from the germline V gene (reference sequence). CDR3: CASSSYGWGDTEAFF. CDR3 nucleotide sequence: TGTGCCAGCAGTTCGTATGGGTGGGGGGACACTGAAGCTTTCTTT.

The chain combines TRBV28 with TRBJ2-7; 7 bases match TRBD1. CDR1 and CDR2 from the germline V gene are MDHEN and SYDVKM. Losses at the gene ends were 6 bases for V and 0 bases for J; bases not matched to a gene: 11. This CDR3 is built from 16 residues. The CDR3 DNA reads as TGTGCCAGCAGCTCTCCCGGACAGGATAACTCCTACGAGCAGTACTTC. This codes for CASSSPGQDNSYEQYF.

The gene calls are TRBV7-2 and TRBJ1-2; TRBD1 might be the D (5 bases). CDR1 SGHTA and CDR2 FQGNSA come from the germline V gene. V lost 5 bases and J 4 bases, leaving 14 bases between the germline ends. CDR3 size: 14 residues. The CDR3 protein is CASSARVELYGYTF. Here the CDR3 DNA reads TGTGCCAGCAGCGCCAGGGTGGAGCTCTATGGCTACACCTTC.

The chain has TRBV9 and TRBJ2-1; perhaps TRBD2 as D (6 bases). V lost 0 bases and J 2 bases, leaving 9 bases between the germline ends. Germline values: CDR1 SGDLS, CDR2 YYNGEE. The CDR3 runs to 15 residues. Here the CDR3 DNA reads TGTGCCAGCAGCGTAGACGGAGGGACCTACAATGAGCAGTTCTTC. Translation gives CASSVDGGTYNEQFF.

The V call is TRBV19, the J call TRBJ1-4; D is perhaps TRBD1 (5 bases). V dropped 7 bases and J dropped 7 bases, with 25 bases sitting between them. The length of the CDR3 is 17 residues. Germline values: CDR1 LNHDA, CDR2 SQIVND (reference sequence). The CDR3 loop is CASITPGGSGRGEKLFF. For the CDR3, the DNA is TGTGCCAGTATCACTCCCGGAGGGTCAGGGCGAGGTGAAAAACTGTTTTTT.

This sequence joins TRBV18 and TRBJ1-1, with 7 positions matching TRBD1. The CDR3 extends over 14 amino acids. The V gene's germline CDR1 is KGHSH and CDR2 LQKENI. The J segment lost 0 bases and the V segment lost 5 bases, leaving 3 bases of the junction unmatched. The CDR3, as DNA: TGTGCCAGCTCAACGGGACAGCTGAACACTGAAGCTTTCTTT. Translating it yields CASSTGQLNTEAFF.

This clone was found once. J is TRBJ1-1 and V is TRBV3-1 (or the pseudogene TRBV3-2); D remains ambiguous. The V end lost 1 base, the J end lost 4 bases, and 10 bases lay between the germline ends. CDR1 is LGHDT and CDR2 is YNNKEL in the germline V gene (reference sequence). The CDR3 has 14 amino acids. The CDR3 loop is CASSQGGGCTEAFF. CDR3 DNA: TGTGCCAGCAGCCAAGGTGGAGGGTGCACTGAAGCTTTCTTT.

J is TRBJ2-7 and V is TRBV11-2; perhaps TRBD2 as D (5 bases). The ends were cut back, 5 bases at V and 2 bases at J, with 13 bases in the middle. The germline V gene encodes CDR1 SGHAT and CDR2 FQNNGV. The CDR3 is 14 residues long. This chain's CDR3 is CASSPDSWAYEQYF. Written as DNA, the CDR3 is TGTGCCAGCAGCCCGGACTCCTGGGCCTACGAGCAGTACTTC.

This clone has a handful of counts. V is TRBV6-2 or TRBV6-3 and J is TRBJ2-3, with D possibly being TRBD2 (6 bases). The CDR3 spans 14 residues. The germline V gene has CDR1 MNHEY and CDR2 SVGEGT. The V gene lost 5 bases and the J gene lost 10 bases, with 19 bases spanning the gap. CDR3: CASSRLTEGGAQYF. CDR3 sequence (DNA): TGTGCCAGCAGTCGCCTCACGGAGGGTGGTGCGCAGTATTTT.

The chain joins TRBV29-1 to TRBJ2-7, with TRBD1 identical over 10 bases. Germline CDR1 and CDR2: SQVTM and ANQGSEA. The CDR3 runs to 12 residues. V lost 7 bases to trimming and J lost 5 bases; unmatched junction nucleotides: 5. The DNA for the CDR3 is TGCAGCGCTATGACAGGGGGCGACGAGCAGTACTTC. It codes for CSAMTGGDEQYF.